This T cell receptor (beta chain) derives from a study of shared clonotypes between healthy human individuals. General study points: Clonotype sharing across a few donors was observed for roughly 5% of naive CD4 clonotypes.

This clone was counted at least ten times. Its target is unknown. Donors included only healthy HIV-negative adults lacking recent acute infections or vaccinations. Samples underwent the assay at deep level. Splitting of each subset's genomic DNA was done evenly across several immunoSEQ plates. Profiling relied on immunoSEQ multiplex PCR, and the TCRdb table lists in-frame clones only, not all of them. The top ten clones hold approximately 1.5% of a sample with about 1 million clones, more than 60% of them seen once. Germline V lookup: CDR1 SGHVS, CDR2 FNYEAQ. J gave up 6 bases and V 3 bases, and 4 bases lay outside the gene matches. The CDR3 loop spans 14 amino acids.

The sample was memory CD4+ T cells sorted from blood. Subset noted: CD45RA-negative fraction. The rearrangement joins TRBV7-6 to TRBJ2-1; 8 bases are a match to TRBD2. The receptor comes from a man younger than 30 in good health. For the CDR3, the DNA is TGTGCCAGCAGCTTCGCGGGAGGATTCAATGAGCAGTTCTTC. Translating it yields CASSFAGGFNEQFF.